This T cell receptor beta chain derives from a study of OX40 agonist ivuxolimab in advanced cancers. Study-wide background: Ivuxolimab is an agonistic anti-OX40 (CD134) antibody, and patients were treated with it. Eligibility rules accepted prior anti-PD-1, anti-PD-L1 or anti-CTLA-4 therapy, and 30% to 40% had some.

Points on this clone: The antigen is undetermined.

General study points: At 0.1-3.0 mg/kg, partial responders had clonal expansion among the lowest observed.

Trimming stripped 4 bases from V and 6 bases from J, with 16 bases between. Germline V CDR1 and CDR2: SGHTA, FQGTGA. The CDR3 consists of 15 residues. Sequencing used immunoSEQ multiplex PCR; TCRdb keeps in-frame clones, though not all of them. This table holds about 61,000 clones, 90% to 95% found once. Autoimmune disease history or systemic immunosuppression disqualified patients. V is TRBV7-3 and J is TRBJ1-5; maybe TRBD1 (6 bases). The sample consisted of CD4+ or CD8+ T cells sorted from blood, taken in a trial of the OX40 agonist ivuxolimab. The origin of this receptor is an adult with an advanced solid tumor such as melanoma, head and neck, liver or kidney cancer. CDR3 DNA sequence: TGTGCCAGCAGCTCCCTACAGGGTCCGAGTCAGCCCCAGCATTTT. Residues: CASSSLQGPSQPQHF.